Here is one T cell receptor (beta chain) with its context. Its antigen is unknown. The sample comes from a study of shared clonotypes between healthy human individuals. Overall study context: Three plates each covered CD4 naive and memory; CD8 naive two, CD8 memory one.

V lost 5 bases and J lost 5, with 18 bases in between. Germline V gives CDR1 MDHEN, CDR2 SYDVKM. CDR3 size: 15 residues. Findings and caveats of the study: An anticipated effect of sequencing depth on clonotype sharing among donors was recognized. Despite large depth, sorted-subset datasets appeared incompletely sequenced.

Deep was the level used in running the assay. Clones were sequenced by immunoSEQ multiplex PCR, and TCRdb holds only the in-frame ones, with some missing. The sample consists of about 510,000 clones, less than 96% of them appearing once. The TCR sequence derives from a woman in her twenties or thirties in good health. Sequencing was carried out using naive CD4+ T cells sorted from blood. Subset noted: CD45RA+ positively selected. The V gene is TRBV28, the J gene TRBJ1-1, with a tentative D call TRBD1 (6 bases). CDR3 in amino acids: CASSLTSGRGTEAFF. For the CDR3, the DNA is TGTGCCAGCAGTCTAACCTCTGGAAGGGGGACTGAAGCTTTCTTT.